Listed below are T cell receptor beta chains from one sample, sequenced in a study of CD8+CD57+ T cells in acquired aplastic anemia. TCRdb independently ran MiXCR on the reads; one entry per CDR3 protein. The table shows under 200,000 distinct CDR3 sequences, with around 40% occurring only once. The sequenced sample was sorted CD4+, CD8+, or CD8+CD57+ T cells (not recorded which) from PBMCs. The receptor set was obtained from a human donor in good health. CDR3s include the opening cysteine and the closing phenylalanine or tryptophan. D genes are given only for firm matches. Rows may omit the clone size; those that give it use once, few, many or a size class.

clone_size | j_call | d_call | v_call | cdr3_aa | cdr3_nt
many | TRBJ1-5 | NA | TRBV20-1 | CSGGRPNQPQHF | TGCAGTGGCGGCAGGCCTAATCAGCCCCAGCATTTT
NA | TRBJ1-2 | NA | TRBV2 | CASSSPGAPPGYTF | TGTGCCAGCAGCTCCCCCGGAGCTCCCCCGGGCTACACCTTC
many | TRBJ2-5 | TRBD1 | TRBV5-8 | CASSKGTGGEETQYF | TGTGCCAGCAGCAAGGGTACAGGGGGTGAGGAGACCCAGTACTTC
many | TRBJ2-1 | TRBD2 | TRBV20-1 | CSARPTSGRGDNEQFF | TGCAGTGCCAGACCCACGAGCGGGAGAGGCGACAATGAGCAGTTCTTC
few | TRBJ1-3 | NA | TRBV10-3 | CAGRSETGLQDSGNTIYF | TGTGCCGGACGGTCGGAGACAGGCCTTCAAGACTCTGGAAACACCATATATTTT
many | TRBJ2-5 | TRBD2 | TRBV12-3/TRBV12-4 | CASSSLAGVGETQYF | TGTGCCAGCAGTTCCCTAGCGGGAGTAGGGGAGACCCAGTACTTC
NA | TRBJ2-3 | TRBD1 | TRBV12-3/TRBV12-4 | CASSPRQGPDTQYF | TGTGCCAGCAGTCCTCGACAGGGTCCAGATACGCAGTATTTT
NA | TRBJ2-5 | TRBD1 | TRBV10-3 | CASSRGTGGGQPQYF | TGTGCCAGCAGTCGTGGGACAGGTGGAGGTCAGCCCCAGTACTTC
many | TRBJ2-7 | TRBD1 | TRBV10-3 | CAISEAWGTVRYEQYF | TGTGCCATCAGTGAGGCGTGGGGGACAGTACGCTACGAGCAGTACTTC
NA | TRBJ2-7 | TRBD1 | TRBV7-2 | CASSEAGTGPYEQYF | TGTGCCAGCAGCGAAGCCGGGACAGGGCCCTACGAGCAGTACTTC
many | TRBJ2-2 | TRBD2 | TRBV5-5 | CASSLVLAAEELFF | TGTGCCAGCAGCTTGGTGCTAGCGGCCGAGGAGCTGTTTTTT
many | TRBJ1-3 | NA | TRBV25-1 | CASSPSGNTIYF | TGTGCCAGCAGTCCTTCTGGAAACACCATATATTTT
few | TRBJ2-3 | NA | TRBV7-3 | CASSSPDTTDTQYF | TGTGCCAGCAGCTCGCCGGACACCACAGATACGCAGTATTTT
NA | TRBJ2-5 | TRBD2 | TRBV10-2 | CASSDPASGDGTQYF | TGCGCCAGCAGTGACCCAGCTAGCGGGGACGGGACCCAGTACTTC
many | TRBJ1-1 | NA | TRBV7-2 | CASRLVGAMNTEAFF | TGTGCCAGCAGACTGGTAGGGGCTATGAACACTGAAGCTTTCTTT
NA | TRBJ2-3 | NA | TRBV6-1 | CASRPSPGQGSTDTQYF | TGTGCCAGCAGACCCTCCCCGGGACAAGGAAGCACAGATACGCAGTATTTT
NA | TRBJ2-7 | NA | TRBV10-2 | CASSESGAVYEQYF | TGCGCCAGCAGTGAGTCAGGGGCAGTCTACGAGCAGTACTTC
many | TRBJ2-2 | NA | TRBV5-1 | CASSPIGTANTGELFF | TGCGCCAGCAGCCCCATTGGGACGGCGAACACCGGGGAGCTGTTTTTT
NA | TRBJ2-7 | NA | TRBV10-2 | CASIVGDPPYGQYF | TGCGCCAGCATCGTTGGGGACCCGCCCTACGGGCAGTACTTC
NA | TRBJ2-3 | NA | TRBV7-9 | CASRFLSTDTQYF | TGTGCCAGCAGATTCTTAAGCACAGATACGCAGTATTTT
many | TRBJ2-7 | NA | TRBV7-3 | CASSLGPIWEQYF | TGTGCCAGCAGCTTAGGGCCGATCTGGGAGCAGTACTTC
many | TRBJ2-1 | TRBD2 | TRBV19 | CASRRLAERSSYNEQFF | TGTGCCAGTAGGCGACTAGCGGAAAGAAGCTCCTACAATGAGCAGTTCTTC
NA | TRBJ1-1 | NA | TRBV20-1 | CSARARDWAVNTEAFF | TGCAGTGCTAGAGCTCGGGACTGGGCGGTGAACACTGAAGCTTTCTTT
NA | TRBJ2-7 | NA | TRBV7-8 | CASRVDYPSSYEQYF | TGTGCCAGCAGAGTGGACTATCCGTCATCCTACGAGCAGTACTTC
many | TRBJ2-3 | TRBD2 | TRBV7-2 | CASSGGGSTDTQYF | TGTGCCAGCAGCGGGGGGGGAAGCACAGATACGCAGTATTTT
many | TRBJ2-1 | TRBD2 | TRBV20-1 | CSARVVGRAEYNEQFF | TGCAGTGCTAGAGTCGTCGGGAGGGCAGAGTACAATGAGCAGTTCTTC
many | TRBJ1-2 | NA | TRBV4-3 | CASSQDSGANYGYTF | TGCGCCAGCAGCCAAGACTCCGGAGCTAACTATGGCTACACCTTC
NA | TRBJ1-2 | NA | TRBV20-1 | CSARVQDYRDYGYTF | TGCAGTGCTAGAGTACAGGACTACAGGGACTATGGCTACACCTTC
few | TRBJ2-5 | TRBD1 | TRBV24-1 | CATSDLKGAETQYF | TGTGCCACCAGTGATTTAAAGGGGGCCGAGACCCAGTACTTC
NA | TRBJ2-5 | TRBD1 | TRBV7-7 | CASSIDRGPGTQYF | TGTGCCAGCAGTATCGACAGGGGGCCGGGGACCCAGTACTTC
once | TRBJ1-1 | NA | TRBV20-1 | CSASRSLGRFEAFF | TGCAGTGCTAGCCGTTCGTTGGGCCGATTTGAAGCTTTCTTT
NA | TRBJ1-2 | NA | TRBV6-5 | CASSYSMGRVEDGYTF | TGTGCCAGCAGTTACTCGATGGGCAGGGTGGAAGATGGCTACACCTTC
NA | TRBJ2-3 | NA | TRBV7-6 | CASSAQVTDTQYF | TGTGCCAGCAGCGCACAGGTAACAGATACGCAGTATTTT